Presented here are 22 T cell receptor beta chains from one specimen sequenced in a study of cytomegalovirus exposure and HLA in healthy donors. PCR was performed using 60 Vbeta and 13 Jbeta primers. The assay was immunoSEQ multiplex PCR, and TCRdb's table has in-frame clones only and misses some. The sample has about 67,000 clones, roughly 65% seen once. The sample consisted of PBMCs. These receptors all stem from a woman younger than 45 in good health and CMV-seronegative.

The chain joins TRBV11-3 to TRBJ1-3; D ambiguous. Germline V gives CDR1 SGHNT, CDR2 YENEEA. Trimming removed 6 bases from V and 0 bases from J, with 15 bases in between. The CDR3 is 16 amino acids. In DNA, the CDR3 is TGTGCCAGCAGTTCCGGGGTTAGGTCCTCTGGAAACACCATATATTTT. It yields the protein CASSSGVRSSGNTIYF.

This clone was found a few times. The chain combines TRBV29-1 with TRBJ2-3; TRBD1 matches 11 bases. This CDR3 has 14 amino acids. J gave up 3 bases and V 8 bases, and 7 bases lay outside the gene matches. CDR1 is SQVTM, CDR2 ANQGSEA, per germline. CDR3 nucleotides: TGCAGCACCGCGGGACAGGGGGAGACAGATACGCAGTATTTT. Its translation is CSTAGQGETDTQYF.

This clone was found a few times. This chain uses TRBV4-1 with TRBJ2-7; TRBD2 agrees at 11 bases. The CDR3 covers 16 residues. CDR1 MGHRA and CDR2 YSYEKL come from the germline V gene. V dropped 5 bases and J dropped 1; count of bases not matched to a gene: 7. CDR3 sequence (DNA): TGCGCCAGCAGCGCACTAGCGGGGGTTGGTTCCTACGAGCAGTACTTC. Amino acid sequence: CASSALAGVGSYEQYF.

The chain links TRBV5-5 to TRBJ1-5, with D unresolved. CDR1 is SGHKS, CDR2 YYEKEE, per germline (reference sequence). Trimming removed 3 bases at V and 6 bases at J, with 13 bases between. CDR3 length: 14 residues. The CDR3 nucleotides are TGTGCCAGCAGCTCGGATCTCGGGATTCAGCCCCAGCATTTT. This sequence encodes CASSSDLGIQPQHF.

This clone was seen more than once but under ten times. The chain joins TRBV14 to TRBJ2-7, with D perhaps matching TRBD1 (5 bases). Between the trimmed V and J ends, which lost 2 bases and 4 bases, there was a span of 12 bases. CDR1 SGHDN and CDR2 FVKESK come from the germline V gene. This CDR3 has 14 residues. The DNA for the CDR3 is TGTGCCAGCAGCCAAAATACGGACAAATACGAGCAGTACTTC. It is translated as CASSQNTDKYEQYF.

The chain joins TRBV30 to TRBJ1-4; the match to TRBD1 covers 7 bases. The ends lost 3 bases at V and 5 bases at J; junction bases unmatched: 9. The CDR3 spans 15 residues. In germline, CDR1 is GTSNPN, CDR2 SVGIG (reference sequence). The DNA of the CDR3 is TGTGCCTGGAGCCCCGCCGGGACAGTCAATGAAAAACTGTTTTTT. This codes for CAWSPAGTVNEKLFF.

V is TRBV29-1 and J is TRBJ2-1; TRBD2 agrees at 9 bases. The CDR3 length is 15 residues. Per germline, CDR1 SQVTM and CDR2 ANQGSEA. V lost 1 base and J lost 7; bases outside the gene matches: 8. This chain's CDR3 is CSVEGPSGAGNEQFF. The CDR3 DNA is TGCAGCGTTGAAGGCCCTAGCGGGGCGGGAAATGAGCAGTTCTTC.

As DNA, the CDR3 is TGTGCCAGCAGCGGGAGGGGTGGAAGGAGTGAGCAGTTCTTC. As protein: CASSGRGGRSEQFF. The chain joins TRBV6-5 to TRBJ2-1; 8 nucleotides line up with TRBD2. This CDR3 comprises 14 residues. With V trimmed by 6 bases and J by 9 bases, 10 bases remained unmatched. Germline V gene lookup returns CDR1 MNHEY and CDR2 SVGAGI.

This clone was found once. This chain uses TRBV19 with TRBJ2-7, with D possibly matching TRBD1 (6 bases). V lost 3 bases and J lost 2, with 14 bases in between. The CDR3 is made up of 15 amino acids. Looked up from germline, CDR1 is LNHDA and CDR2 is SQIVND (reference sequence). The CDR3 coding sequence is TGTGCCAGTAGTATGGGTTCGACAGGACCCTACGAGCAGTACTTC. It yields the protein CASSMGSTGPYEQYF.

Written as DNA, the CDR3 is TGTGCCAGCAGCTTAGGGACAGACTATGGCTACACCTTC. Protein: CASSLGTDYGYTF. This sequence joins TRBV7-2 and TRBJ1-2; D may be TRBD1 (6 bases). The CDR3 runs to 13 residues. V was shortened by 1 base and J by 3 bases, with 6 bases between the two germline ends. CDR1 and CDR2 (germline): SGHTA, FQGNSA. The full variable domain, its missing parts supplied by reference TRBV7-2 and TRBJ1-2, is GAGVSQSPSNKVTEKGKDVELRCDPISGHTALYWYRQSLGQGLEFLIYFQGNSAPDKSGLPSDRFSAERTGGSVSTLTIQRTQQEDSAVYLCASSLGTDYGYTFGSGTRLTVV.

DNA of the CDR3: TGTGCCAGCAGCTTAGTGGCGGGGGTTGAGACCCAGTACTTC. This sequence encodes CASSLVAGVETQYF. V usage is TRBV11-3 and J usage is TRBJ2-5; 7 bases align to TRBD2. The germline gives CDR1 SGHNT, CDR2 YENEEA. Trimming removed 1 base from V and 5 bases from J; junction bases left unmatched: 4. There are 14 residues in the CDR3.

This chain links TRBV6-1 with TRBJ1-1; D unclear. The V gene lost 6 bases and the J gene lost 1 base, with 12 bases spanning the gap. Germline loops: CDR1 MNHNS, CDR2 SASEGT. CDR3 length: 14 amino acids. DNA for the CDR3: TGTGCCAGCAGCCGCCCTGGAGGGAACACTGAAGCTTTCTTT. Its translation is CASSRPGGNTEAFF.

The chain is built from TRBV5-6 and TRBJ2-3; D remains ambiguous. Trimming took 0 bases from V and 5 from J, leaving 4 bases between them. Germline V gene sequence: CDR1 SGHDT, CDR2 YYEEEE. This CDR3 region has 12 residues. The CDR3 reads CASSLVRDTQYF. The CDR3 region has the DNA TGTGCCAGCAGCTTGGTCAGAGATACGCAGTATTTT.

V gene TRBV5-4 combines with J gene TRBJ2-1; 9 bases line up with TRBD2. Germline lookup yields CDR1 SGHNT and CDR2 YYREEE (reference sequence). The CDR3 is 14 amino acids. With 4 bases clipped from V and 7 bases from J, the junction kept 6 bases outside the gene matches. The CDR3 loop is CASSGRGGLNEQFF. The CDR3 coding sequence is TGTGCCAGCAGCGGGCGGGGGGGCCTGAATGAGCAGTTCTTC.

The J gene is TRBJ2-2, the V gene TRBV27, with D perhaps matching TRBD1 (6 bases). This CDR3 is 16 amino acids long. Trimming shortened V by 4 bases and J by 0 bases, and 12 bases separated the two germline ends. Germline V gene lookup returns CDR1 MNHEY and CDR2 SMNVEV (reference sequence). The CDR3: CASSYRTVTNTGELFF. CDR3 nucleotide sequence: TGTGCCAGCAGTTATAGGACAGTTACGAACACCGGGGAGCTGTTTTTT.

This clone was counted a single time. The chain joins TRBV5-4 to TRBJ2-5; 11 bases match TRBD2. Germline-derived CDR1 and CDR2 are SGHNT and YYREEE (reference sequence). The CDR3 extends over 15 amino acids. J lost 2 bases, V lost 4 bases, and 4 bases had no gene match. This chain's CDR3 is CASSHGTSGQETQYF. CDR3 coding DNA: TGTGCCAGCAGCCATGGGACTAGCGGTCAAGAGACCCAGTACTTC.

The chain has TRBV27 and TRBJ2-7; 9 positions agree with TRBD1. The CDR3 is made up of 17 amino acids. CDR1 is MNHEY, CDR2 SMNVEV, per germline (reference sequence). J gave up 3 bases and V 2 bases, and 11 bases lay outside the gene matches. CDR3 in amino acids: CASSLGPPRDRVYEQYF. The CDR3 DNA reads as TGTGCCAGCAGTTTAGGTCCCCCAAGGGACAGGGTCTACGAGCAGTACTTC.

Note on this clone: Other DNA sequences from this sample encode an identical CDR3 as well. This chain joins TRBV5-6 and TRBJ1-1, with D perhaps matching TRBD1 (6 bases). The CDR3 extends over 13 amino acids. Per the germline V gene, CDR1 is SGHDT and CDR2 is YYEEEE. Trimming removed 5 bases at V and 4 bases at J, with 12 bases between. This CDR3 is CASRLTGSTEAFF. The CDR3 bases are TGTGCCAGCAGGCTCACAGGGAGCACTGAAGCTTTCTTT.

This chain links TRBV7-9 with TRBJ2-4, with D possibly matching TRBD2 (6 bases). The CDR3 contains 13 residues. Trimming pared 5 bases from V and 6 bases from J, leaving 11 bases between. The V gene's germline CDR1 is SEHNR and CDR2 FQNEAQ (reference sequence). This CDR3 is CASSGSEGNIQYF. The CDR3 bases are TGTGCCAGCAGCGGGTCGGAGGGAAACATTCAGTACTTC.

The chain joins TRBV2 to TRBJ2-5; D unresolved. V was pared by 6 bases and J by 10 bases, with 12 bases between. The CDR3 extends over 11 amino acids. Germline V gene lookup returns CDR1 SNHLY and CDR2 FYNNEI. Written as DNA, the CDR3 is TGTGCCAGCAGCACTCGGGTTGGCCAGTACTTC. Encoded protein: CASSTRVGQYF.

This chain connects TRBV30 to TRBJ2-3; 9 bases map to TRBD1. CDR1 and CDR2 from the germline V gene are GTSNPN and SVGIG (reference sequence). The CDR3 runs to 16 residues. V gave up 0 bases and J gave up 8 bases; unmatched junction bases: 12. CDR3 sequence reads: CAWSVRLGTGSGTQYF. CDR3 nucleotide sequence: TGTGCCTGGAGTGTACGTTTAGGGACAGGGTCAGGTACGCAGTATTTT.

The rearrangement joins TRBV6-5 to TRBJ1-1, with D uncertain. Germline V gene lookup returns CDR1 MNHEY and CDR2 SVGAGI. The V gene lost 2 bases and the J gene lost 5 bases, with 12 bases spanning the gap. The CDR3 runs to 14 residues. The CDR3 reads CASSYRGEVTEAFF. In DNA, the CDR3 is TGTGCCAGCAGTTACCGGGGAGAGGTGACTGAAGCTTTCTTT.